Listed here are 27 T cell receptor beta chains from one sample, sequenced in a study of blood T cell repertoires in COVID-19. The method was immunoSEQ multiplex PCR; TCRdb's version includes in-frame clones alone and lacks a portion of them. The sample holds about 210,000 clones, roughly nine tenths seen once. Sequenced sample: peripheral blood. The receptors derive from a man aged 35-49 years with acute or convalescent COVID-19.

This clone was counted a few times. The rearrangement links TRBV6-6 to TRBJ1-4; D is uncertain. The germline CDR1 and CDR2 sequences are MNHNY and SVGAGI (reference sequence). With 6 bases removed from V and 7 bases from J, the gap between germline ends came to 6 bases. This CDR3 contains 11 residues. The CDR3 coding sequence is TGTGCCAGCAGACTCGGTGAAAAACTGTTTTTT. Encoded protein: CASRLGEKLFF.

The DNA of the CDR3 is TGTGCCAGCAGCTCCGGGACATCAGAGGGCACAGATACGCAGTATTTT. This codes for CASSSGTSEGTDTQYF. This chain connects TRBV7-9 to TRBJ2-3; a possible D gene is TRBD1 (6 bases). The CDR3 is made up of 16 amino acids. The V gene lost 4 bases and the J gene lost 1 base, with 15 bases spanning the gap. Germline loops: CDR1 SEHNR, CDR2 FQNEAQ (reference sequence).

The gene calls are TRBV5-6 and TRBJ2-1, with 12 bases identical to TRBD1. The V segment lost 4 bases and the J segment 10 bases; nucleotides outside the gene matches: 6. CDR3 length: 14 amino acids. CDR1 and CDR2 from the germline V gene are SGHDT and YYEEEE. CDR3 loop: CASSAGTGGREQFF. The CDR3 DNA sequence: TGTGCCAGCAGCGCAGGGACAGGGGGCCGGGAGCAGTTCTTC.

V and J are TRBV4-3 and TRBJ2-5; 7 bases agree with TRBD2. Trimming at V came to 0 bases and at J to 4 bases, leaving 2 bases not matched to a gene. The germline gives CDR1 LGHNA, CDR2 YSLEER. The CDR3 contains 14 residues. The CDR3 DNA follows: TGCGCCAGCAGCCAAGAGGTAGCGGGAGAGACCCAGTACTTC. Translation gives CASSQEVAGETQYF.

The chain carries TRBV18 and TRBJ2-6; a weak D match, TRBD1 (5 bases). This CDR3 comprises 15 residues. Germline-derived CDR1 and CDR2 are KGHSH and LQKENI. The V and J ends lost 4 bases and 2 bases respectively, with 9 bases between them. This chain's CDR3 is CASSQAGTGANVLTF. The CDR3 nucleotides read TGTGCCAGCTCACAGGCAGGGACTGGGGCCAACGTCCTGACTTTC.

For the CDR3, the DNA is TGTGCCAGCAGCCAAGTGCCTTCGCGGTCGCTTTACACAGATACGCAGTATTTT. Its protein product is CASSQVPSRSLYTDTQYF. This chain links TRBV3-1 (or the pseudogene TRBV3-2) with TRBJ2-3, with D uncertain. V lost 1 base to trimming and J lost 2 bases, with 19 bases between them. Germline V CDR1 and CDR2: LGHDT, YNNKEL (reference sequence). The CDR3 is made up of 18 amino acids.

The rearrangement joins TRBV29-1 to TRBJ1-2; 7 bases fit TRBD1. Trimming cost V 4 bases and J 6 bases; bases outside gene matches: 2. This CDR3 is built from 11 residues. Germline V gene data show CDR1 as SQVTM and CDR2 as ANQGSEA. CDR3 in DNA: TGCAGCGTTGTGCAGGGGGATGGCTACACCTTC. Amino acids: CSVVQGDGYTF.

This sequence joins TRBV4-1 and TRBJ2-5, with D perhaps TRBD2 (6 bases). The length of the CDR3 is 14 residues. V lost 4 bases to trimming and J lost 5 bases, with 14 bases between them. Germline V gives CDR1 MGHRA, CDR2 YSYEKL. CDR3 DNA: TGCGCCAGCAGCCCGGCCGGGGGTAGGGAGACCCAGTACTTC. It translates to CASSPAGGRETQYF.

The genes are TRBV29-1 and TRBJ2-6, with D possibly matching TRBD1 (6 bases). Germline values: CDR1 SQVTM, CDR2 ANQGSEA. The CDR3 spans 15 residues. The V gene lost 4 bases and the J gene lost 0 bases, with 10 bases spanning the gap. This CDR3 is CSVVIRGSGANVLTF. The CDR3 bases are TGCAGCGTTGTTATCAGGGGCTCTGGGGCCAACGTCCTGACTTTC.

The chain has TRBV11-2 and TRBJ2-1, with 10 bases identical to TRBD2. The CDR3 covers 15 residues. The junction had 7 bases not matched to a gene; V was cut back by 5 bases and J by 6 bases. The germline gives CDR1 SGHAT, CDR2 FQNNGV. CDR3 loop: CASSRRAGGPNEQFF. In nucleotides, the CDR3 is TGTGCCAGCAGCCGGCGAGCGGGGGGGCCCAATGAGCAGTTCTTC.

V and J are TRBV11-3 and TRBJ2-1; TRBD2 matches 8 bases. Germline values: CDR1 SGHNT, CDR2 YENEEA. The CDR3 sequence is 16 residues long. The trim removed 5 bases at V and 7 bases at J, leaving 13 bases unmatched. Written as DNA, the CDR3 is TGTGCCAGCAGCCCTTGGGGAGAGCGGGGGACGAATGAGCAGTTCTTC. This gives the protein CASSPWGERGTNEQFF.

The rearrangement joins TRBV4-3 to TRBJ1-1; D uncertain. Germline V gives CDR1 LGHNA, CDR2 YSLEER. There are 14 residues in the CDR3. The V end was cut by 6 bases, the J end by 0 bases, with 11 bases between. CDR3 region: CASRAVSMNTEAFF. CDR3 nucleotides: TGCGCCAGCAGGGCCGTCTCCATGAACACTGAAGCTTTCTTT.

The chain uses TRBV19 and TRBJ1-1; weak D call: TRBD1 (6 bases). V was shortened by 6 bases and J by 3 bases, with 17 bases between the two germline ends. The length of the CDR3 is 15 residues. Germline V CDR1 and CDR2: LNHDA, SQIVND (reference sequence). CDR3 protein: CASRDWGRGDTEAFF. CDR3 in DNA: TGTGCCAGTAGAGACTGGGGGCGCGGAGACACTGAAGCTTTCTTT.

The chain links TRBV19 to TRBJ1-5; TRBD1 aligns across 9 bases. The V segment lost 3 bases and the J segment 0 bases; nucleotides outside the gene matches: 6. Germline-derived CDR1 and CDR2 are LNHDA and SQIVND (reference sequence). The CDR3 has 17 amino acids. The CDR3 loop is CASSISGQGNSNQPQHF. The CDR3 DNA sequence: TGTGCCAGTAGTATTAGCGGACAGGGGAATAGCAATCAGCCCCAGCATTTT.

The V call is TRBV30, the J call TRBJ2-7; 9 nucleotides match TRBD1. This CDR3 is built from 13 residues. Germline loops: CDR1 GTSNPN, CDR2 SVGIG (reference sequence). V lost 4 bases and J lost 5; bases outside the gene matches: 6. The CDR3 loop is CAWNLRTGDEQYF. The CDR3, as DNA: TGTGCCTGGAACCTCAGGACAGGGGACGAGCAGTACTTC.

This clone was counted only a few times. This chain links TRBV4-1 with TRBJ2-3, with 7 bases aligning to TRBD2. This CDR3 spans 15 amino acids. The germline V gene encodes CDR1 MGHRA and CDR2 YSYEKL. V was clipped by 1 base and J by 3 bases; unmatched bases: 4. The CDR3 sequence: CASSQASRETDTQYF. For the CDR3, the DNA is TGCGCCAGCAGCCAAGCCTCGCGGGAGACAGATACGCAGTATTTT.

The chain is built from TRBV6-2 or TRBV6-3 and TRBJ2-5; 7 nucleotides line up with TRBD2. The V segment lost 1 base and the J segment 5 bases; nucleotides outside the gene matches: 7. CDR1 MNHEY and CDR2 SVGEGT come from the germline V gene. The CDR3 has 15 residues. CDR3 sequence reads: CASSYLAGVGETQYF. The CDR3 DNA sequence: TGTGCCAGCAGTTACTTGGCGGGGGTTGGGGAGACCCAGTACTTC.

The chain recombines TRBV19 with TRBJ2-7; possible D gene TRBD2, 6 bases. Germline V CDR1 and CDR2: LNHDA, SQIVND (reference sequence). V lost 4 bases and J lost 1, with 17 bases in between. This CDR3 contains 16 residues. CDR3 nucleotide sequence: TGTGCCAGTAGTAGGGCCATAGCGGACCCTTCCTACGAGCAGTACTTC. Its protein product is CASSRAIADPSYEQYF.

As concerns this clone: A junction boundary mismatches the germline segment, possibly from a read error. The genes are TRBV7-7 and TRBJ2-1; 16 bases map to TRBD2. This CDR3 has 15 amino acids. Germline V CDR1 and CDR2: SSHAT, FNYEAQ (reference sequence). CDR3 DNA: TGTGCTAGCAGCTCGGGACTAGCGGGAGGGTTTGAGCAGTTCTTC. Protein sequence: CASSSGLAGGFEQFF.

The chain is built from TRBV3-1 (or the pseudogene TRBV3-2) and TRBJ2-4; D is unclear. Trimming stripped 3 bases from V and 5 bases from J, with 17 bases between. The length of the CDR3 is 16 residues. Germline CDR1 reads LGHDT; CDR2 reads YNNKEL (reference sequence). This chain's CDR3 is CASSQAQVLDQNIQYF. CDR3 DNA sequence: TGTGCCAGCAGCCAGGCCCAGGTGCTCGACCAAAACATTCAGTACTTC.

The rearrangement uses TRBV23-1 and TRBJ2-5; D is possibly TRBD1 (7 bases). TRBV23-1 is noted as an ORF with a role that remains uncertain. Trimming shortened V by 1 base and J by 4 bases, and 19 bases separated the two germline ends. This CDR3 region has 17 residues. The DNA for the CDR3 is TGCGCCAGCAGTCAATGGAAAGACAGGGACTCCAGAGAGACCCAGTACTTC. This translates into CASSQWKDRDSRETQYF.

The chain joins TRBV5-1 to TRBJ2-5; the match to TRBD2 covers 12 bases. Germline loops: CDR1 SGHRS, CDR2 YFSETQ. Trimming at V came to 2 bases and at J to 6 bases, leaving 8 bases not matched to a gene. The CDR3 spans 16 residues. In DNA form, the CDR3 reads TGCGCCAGCAGCTTACAACTAGCGGGGGGCCAGAAGACCCAGTACTTC. It codes for CASSLQLAGGQKTQYF.

The chain carries TRBV2 and TRBJ2-3; D possibly corresponds to TRBD2 (7 bases). In germline, CDR1 is SNHLY, CDR2 FYNNEI. This CDR3 region has 14 residues. V lost 6 bases to trimming and J lost 3 bases, with 13 bases between them. CDR3 in amino acids: CASSPGGGTDTQYF. The DNA of the CDR3 is TGTGCCAGCAGCCCGGGGGGCGGGACAGATACGCAGTATTTT.

This chain uses TRBV6-1 with TRBJ1-5; perhaps TRBD1 as D (6 bases). V was trimmed by 2 bases and J by 5 bases, leaving 19 bases between them. CDR1 MNHNS and CDR2 SASEGT come from the germline V gene. The CDR3 extends over 17 amino acids. CDR3 sequence: CASSESGGRGLDQPQHF. The CDR3 region has the DNA TGTGCCAGCAGTGAATCGGGGGGCCGGGGACTTGATCAGCCCCAGCATTTT.

J is TRBJ2-7 and V is TRBV10-3; D may be TRBD2 (5 bases). V was trimmed by 8 bases and J by 0 bases, leaving 11 bases between them. Germline CDR1 reads ENHRY; CDR2 reads SYGVKD. The CDR3 consists of 13 residues. Written as DNA, the CDR3 is TGTGCCATCGGAGGTACCAACTCCTACGAGCAGTACTTC. This encodes CAIGGTNSYEQYF.

The chain links TRBV7-3 to TRBJ2-1; TRBD2 is a possible D gene (6 bases). This CDR3 comprises 17 residues. Germline CDR1 and CDR2: SGHTA and FQGTGA. Trimming left V 1 base short and J 8 bases short, with 21 bases between. CDR3 DNA sequence: TGTGCCAGCAGCTTAAGTTTAAGAGGGAGGAGTCTCGATGAGCAGTTCTTC. It codes for CASSLSLRGRSLDEQFF.

The J gene is TRBJ1-1, the V gene TRBV15; possible D gene TRBD1, 5 bases. Germline V lookup: CDR1 LNHNV, CDR2 YYDKDF (reference sequence). The V gene lost 4 bases and the J gene lost 2 bases, with 20 bases spanning the gap. This CDR3 region has 17 residues. Here the CDR3 DNA reads TGTGCCACCAGCACCAGCTACCTCGACAGAGTAAACACTGAAGCTTTCTTT. This encodes CATSTSYLDRVNTEAFF.